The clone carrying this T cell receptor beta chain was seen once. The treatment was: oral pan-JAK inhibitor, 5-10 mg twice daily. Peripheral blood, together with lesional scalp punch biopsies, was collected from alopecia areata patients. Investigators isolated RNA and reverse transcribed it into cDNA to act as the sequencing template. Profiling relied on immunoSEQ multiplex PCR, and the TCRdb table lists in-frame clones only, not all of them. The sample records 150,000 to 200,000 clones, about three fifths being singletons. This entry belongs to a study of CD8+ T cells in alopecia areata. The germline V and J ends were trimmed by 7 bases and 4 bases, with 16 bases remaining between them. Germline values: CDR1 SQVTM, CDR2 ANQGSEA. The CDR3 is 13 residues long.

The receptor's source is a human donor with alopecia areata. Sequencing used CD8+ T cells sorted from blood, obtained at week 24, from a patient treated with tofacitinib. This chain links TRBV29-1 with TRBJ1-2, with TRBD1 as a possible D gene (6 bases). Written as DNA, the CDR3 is TGCAGCGCCAGTCAAGGGGGACTCTATGGCTACACCTTC. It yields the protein CSASQGGLYGYTF.